This T cell receptor beta chain derives from a study of T cell changes during pregnancy in multiple sclerosis. This CDR3 is 15 amino acids long. Germline-derived CDR1 and CDR2 are LNHDA and SQIVND (reference sequence). The V gene lost 3 bases and the J gene lost 8 bases, with 14 bases spanning the gap. The data were produced by immunoSEQ multiplex PCR, yet TCRdb's version contains in-frame clones alone and is incomplete. The table lists about 79,000 clones, 90% to 95% of them singletons. The chain is built from TRBV19 and TRBJ1-6; TRBD1 might be the D (6 bases). The input for sequencing was peripheral blood, taken in the second trimester of pregnancy. The TCR sequence derives from a female donor in good health, enrolled as a control in a pregnancy study. The CDR3 sequence: CASSIAGDVDSPLHF. The CDR3 nucleotides are TGTGCCAGTAGTATCGCAGGGGATGTGGATTCACCCCTCCACTTT.